The T cell receptor beta chain under discussion was sequenced for a study of cytomegalovirus exposure and HLA in healthy donors. Study conclusions and caveats: The tendency of first-cohort TCR clusters to co-occur in the 120 validation repertoires was identified by a subsequent analysis. Cytomegalovirus-associated TCR beta chains were listed, numbering roughly 150. Despite most TCR sequences being rare, some public TCRs occurred in many donors. Cytomegalovirus status was reportedly diagnosed by the classifier with high sensitivity and specificity.

About this clone: Its antigen is unidentified.

Assay used: immunoSEQ multiplex PCR; TCRdb lists only in-frame clones, some missing. The sample comprises under 150,000 clones, around nine tenths of which are singletons, and around 10% rests with the top ten. The sequence was collected from a man in his late teens or twenties in good health and CMV-seropositive. Sequencing input: PBMCs.

CDR3 coding DNA: TGTGCCTGGAGCCCTCTACTGGGAAACACCATATATTTT. Translated, it gives CAWSPLLGNTIYF. The chain employs TRBV30 and TRBJ1-3; no clear D. Looked up from germline, CDR1 is GTSNPN and CDR2 is SVGIG (reference sequence). The CDR3 sequence is 13 residues long. V lost 3 bases and J 4 bases, leaving 10 bases between the germline ends.